This T cell receptor beta chain was identified during a study of STAT5B mutations in CD4+ large granular lymphocyte leukemia. Study-level results: CD4-sorted patient repertoires seemed more clonal than healthy CD4+ repertoires. Top patient clones used TRBV06 genes more often: 8/27 versus 2/35 in controls.

About this clone itself: Its antigen is undetermined. Germline is not matched at one junction end, which may reflect a read error.

The assay was run at survey level. Profiling relied on immunoSEQ multiplex PCR, and the TCRdb table lists in-frame clones only, not all of them. The repertoire holds tens of thousands of clones, with roughly 85% as singletons. Germline CDR1 is MDHEN and CDR2 is SYDVKM. This CDR3 has 15 residues. The sequenced sample consisted of CD4+ T cells from blood buffy coats. This receptor was taken from a human donor in good health. The chain uses TRBV28 and TRBJ2-1; possibly TRBD2 for D (5 bases). CDR3 bases: TGTGCCAGCAGTTTAGGCGGGTCCGGTCTTGGTGCGCGGGTCTTC. As protein: CASSLGGSGLGARVF.